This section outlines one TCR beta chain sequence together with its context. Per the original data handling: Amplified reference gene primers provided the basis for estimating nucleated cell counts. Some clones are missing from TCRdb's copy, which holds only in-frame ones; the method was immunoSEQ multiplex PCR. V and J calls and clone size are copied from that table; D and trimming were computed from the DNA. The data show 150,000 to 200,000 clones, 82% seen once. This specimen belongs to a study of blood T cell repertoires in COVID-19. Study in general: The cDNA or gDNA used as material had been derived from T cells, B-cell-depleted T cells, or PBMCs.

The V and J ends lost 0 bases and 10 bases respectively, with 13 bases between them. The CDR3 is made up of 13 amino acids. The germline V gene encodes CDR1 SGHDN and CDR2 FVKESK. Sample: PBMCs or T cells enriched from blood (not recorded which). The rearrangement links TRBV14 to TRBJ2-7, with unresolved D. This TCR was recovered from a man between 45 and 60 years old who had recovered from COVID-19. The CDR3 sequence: CASSQDRSGPQYF. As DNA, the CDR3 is TGTGCCAGCAGCCAAGATAGATCGGGTCCTCAGTACTTC.